The subject of this entry is one TCR beta chain. Antigen specificity is unknown. CDR3 length: 15 residues. Germline CDR1 reads SQVTM; CDR2 reads ANQGSEA. Trimming took 4 bases from V and 0 from J, leaving 13 bases between them. The data are from a study of shared clonotypes between healthy human individuals. Sequencing used immunoSEQ multiplex PCR; TCRdb keeps in-frame clones, though not all of them. The sample lists about 1.1 million clones, about 80% occurring once. Overall study results and limits: Non-shared clonotypes showed lower generation probabilities than clonotypes common to all four donors. Four donors held about 5.1% of naive CD4 clonotypes in common.

Specimen: memory CD4+ T cells from PBMCs. Subset in this sample: CD45RA-negative fraction. This chain uses TRBV29-1 with TRBJ2-1; tentatively, D is TRBD2 (6 bases). The TCR sequence derives from a man between 18 and 29 years old in good health. Some clones in this sample may be carry-over from other donors' samples. In nucleotides, the CDR3 is TGCAGCGTTGGTAGCGGCATGGGCTCCTACAATGAGCAGTTCTTC. Translation: CSVGSGMGSYNEQFF.